This T cell receptor (beta chain) was documented in a study of OX40 agonist ivuxolimab in advanced cancers. General study findings and limits: Clonal expansion from baseline to week 6 occurred in both CD4+ and CD8+ T cells. CD8+ T cells averaged more expanded clones than CD4+.

The CDR3 totals 11 residues. Germline V CDR1 and CDR2: MDHEN, SYDVKM. The method was immunoSEQ multiplex PCR; TCRdb's version includes in-frame clones alone and lacks a portion of them. The sample holds about 100,000 clones, approximately 90% seen once. In the case of this clone: Its antigen is as yet unknown.

The study sampled blood at baseline, cycle 4 day 1, and cycle 7 day 1. This clonotype was sampled from an adult with an advanced solid tumor such as melanoma, head and neck, liver or kidney cancer. The input for sequencing was CD4+ or CD8+ T cells sorted from blood, taken in a trial of the OX40 agonist ivuxolimab. V gene TRBV28 combines with J gene TRBJ1-2; D uncertain. CDR3 region: CVVTLNYGYTF. The CDR3 DNA follows: TGTGTTGTCACCCTCAACTATGGCTACACCTTC.